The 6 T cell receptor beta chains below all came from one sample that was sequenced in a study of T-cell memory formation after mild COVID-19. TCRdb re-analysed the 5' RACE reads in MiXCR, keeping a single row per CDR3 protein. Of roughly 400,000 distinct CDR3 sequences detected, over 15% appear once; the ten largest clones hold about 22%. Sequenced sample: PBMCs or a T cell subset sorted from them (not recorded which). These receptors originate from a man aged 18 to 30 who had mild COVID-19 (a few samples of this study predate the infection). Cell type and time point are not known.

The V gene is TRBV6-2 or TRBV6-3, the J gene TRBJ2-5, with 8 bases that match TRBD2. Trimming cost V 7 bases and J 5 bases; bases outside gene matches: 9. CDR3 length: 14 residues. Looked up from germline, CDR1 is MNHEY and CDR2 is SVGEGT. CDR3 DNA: TGTGCCAGCACCTTCGGGGGGGCCTTGGAGACCCAGTACTTC. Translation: CASTFGGALETQYF.

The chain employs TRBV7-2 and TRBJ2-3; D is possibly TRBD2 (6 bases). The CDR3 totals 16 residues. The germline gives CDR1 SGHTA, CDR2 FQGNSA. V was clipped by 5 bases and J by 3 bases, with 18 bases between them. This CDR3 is CASSRGSGVVTDTQYF. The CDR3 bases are TGTGCCAGCAGCCGCGGTTCGGGGGTGGTTACAGATACGCAGTATTTT.

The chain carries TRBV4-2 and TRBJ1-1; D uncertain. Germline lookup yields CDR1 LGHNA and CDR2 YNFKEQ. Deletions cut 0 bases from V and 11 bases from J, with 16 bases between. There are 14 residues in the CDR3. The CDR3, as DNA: TGTGCCAGCAGCCAAGAGGGAAAGGCCCTAGCCGCTTTCTTT. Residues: CASSQEGKALAAFF.

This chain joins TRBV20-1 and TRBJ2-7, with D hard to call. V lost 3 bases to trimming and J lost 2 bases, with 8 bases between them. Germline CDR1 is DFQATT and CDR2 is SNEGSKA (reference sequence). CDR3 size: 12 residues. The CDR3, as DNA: TGCAGTGCTAGCTCAGGAGCCTACGAGCAGTACTTC. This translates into CSASSGAYEQYF.

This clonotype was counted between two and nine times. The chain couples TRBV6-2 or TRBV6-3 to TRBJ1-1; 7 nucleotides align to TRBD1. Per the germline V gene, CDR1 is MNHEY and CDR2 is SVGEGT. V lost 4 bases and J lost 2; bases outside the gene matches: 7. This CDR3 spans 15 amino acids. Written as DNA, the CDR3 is TGTGCCAGCAGTTTCCACCGGGACAGAAACACTGAAGCTTTCTTT. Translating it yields CASSFHRDRNTEAFF.

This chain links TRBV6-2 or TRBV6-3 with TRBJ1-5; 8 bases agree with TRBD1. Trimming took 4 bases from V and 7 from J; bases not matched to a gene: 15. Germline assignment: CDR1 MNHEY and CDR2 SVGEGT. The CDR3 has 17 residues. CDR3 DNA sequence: TGTGCCAGCAGTTTGGATCAGGGGGCGTCCCGAGGGCAGCCCCAGCATTTT. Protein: CASSLDQGASRGQPQHF.